The clone carrying this T cell receptor beta chain was observed a single time. This record comes from a study of blood T cell repertoires in COVID-19. Study at large: COVID-19 samples from acute and convalescent phases originated in the United States, Italy and Spain. PBMCs, B-cell-depleted T cells, or T cells provided the cDNA or gDNA that made up the material.

Germline CDR1 and CDR2: PRHDT and FYEKMQ (reference sequence). This CDR3 contains 14 residues. Unmatched junction bases numbered 5, after V lost 6 bases and J lost 9 bases. The authors' processing: Nucleated cell number was recorded as an estimate derived from reference gene primer amplification. Profiled with immunoSEQ multiplex PCR; TCRdb holds only in-frame clones, not every one. V and J calls and clone size are given by that table; D and trimming were obtained from the DNA. The sample has about 73,000 clones, 82% seen once. The source material was peripheral blood. This sequence joins TRBV13 and TRBJ1-6; TRBD1 matches at 10 bases. This clonotype originated in a woman in her fifties or sixties with acute or convalescent COVID-19. For the CDR3, the DNA is TGTGCCAGCAGTCTCCGGGACAGGGGTTCACCCCTCCACTTT. Translating gives CASSLRDRGSPLHF.